The rows below give T cell receptor beta chains drawn from one sample of a study of T cell repertoires in cytomegalovirus infection. These receptors lack a known antigen. TCRdb passed the reads through MiXCR, listing each CDR3 protein once. The sample holds around 85,000 distinct CDR3 sequences, 45% to 50% seen once. Specimen: CD8+ T cells from cultured PBMCs, collected from culture after CMV antigen stimulation. Source of these receptors: a human donor in good health (CMV status not recorded). Some clones in this sample may be carry-over from other donors' samples. The CDR3 runs from the conserved cysteine through the conserved F or W. D genes are given only for firm matches.

v_call d_call cdr3_aa
TRBV7-2 TRBD1 CASHPAAYTDRTSNYGYTF
TRBV6-4 TRBD2 CASSRSGEPTDTQYF
TRBV20-1 TRBD1 CSARVLDRDARGYTF
TRBV19 NA CASSIWSLSNQPQHF
TRBV10-3 NA CAISEYYNEQFF
TRBV11-2 NA CASSSPGGRGYEQYF
TRBV4-3 TRBD2 CASSHQRDYNEQFF
TRBV7-8 NA CASSLELDRKETQYF
TRBV28 NA CASSLVEKYEQYF
TRBV28 NA CASSLSRGEFASYQETQYF
TRBV11-2 NA CASSPWTGDFYYEQYF
TRBV6-2/TRBV6-3 NA CASSYLYGDGVNQPQHF
TRBV10-3 NA CAISEGQPNTEAFF
TRBV7-2 TRBD1 CASSFAGTGSTEAFF
TRBV6-1 TRBD1 CASRFEAGTGPRYGYTF
TRBV4-2 TRBD2 CASSQDPVLAGAYNEQFF
TRBV10-3 TRBD1 CAISDPGQRNTEAFF
TRBV7-2 NA CASSLEGVGDTQYF
TRBV12-3/TRBV12-4 TRBD2 CASSLGGGGPIIYNEQFF
TRBV7-9 NA CASALGSGNTIYF
TRBV7-9 TRBD1 CASSPPTGTGGIGANVLTF
TRBV20-1 NA CSARGDSTDTQYF
TRBV11-2 TRBD1 CASSLVGDSGYGYTF
TRBV7-8 TRBD2 CASSSRLAGGGDSRFF
TRBV7-4 NA CASSLNVGQPQHF
TRBV12-3/TRBV12-4 TRBD1 CASHPTGKGWNTEAFF
TRBV7-2 NA CASSLESVGRRYEQYF
TRBV14 TRBD1 CASSHPPRQGAIYEQYF
TRBV27 NA CASSLERSTYNEQFF
TRBV12-3/TRBV12-4 NA CASSNARGELFF
TRBV6-5 TRBD1 CASSDRGGGQPQHF
TRBV6-1 TRBD2 CASSERLAGGPPPRDTQYF
TRBV7-2 TRBD1 CASSITGGAETQYF
TRBV7-6 NA CASSFNDVTEAFF
TRBV7-6 TRBD2 CASSLGRAPNEQFF
TRBV12-3/TRBV12-4 TRBD1 CASSIGTGGSTEAFF
TRBV20-1 NA CSARDFQGTYGYTF
TRBV11-2 NA CASSLVYGTEAFF
TRBV7-9 TRBD2 CASSPASGSSYNEQFF
TRBV29-1 NA CSATLGNEQFF
TRBV29-1 NA CSVRVGAEAFF
TRBV5-1 NA CASSLDRGNYGYTF
TRBV10-3 NA CAISEGEGGTDTQYF
TRBV6-6 TRBD1 CASRGTGVPFAYEQYF
TRBV6-1 NA CASSEEVGAYNSPLHF
TRBV7-9 NA CASSEGRGQPQHF
TRBV5-3 NA CARSLAYAVPGSQDLDEQFF
TRBV4-1 TRBD2 CASSPPASGGRTDTQYF
TRBV4-1 NA CATGWDFFTGELFF
TRBV2 NA CARSETYGYTF
TRBV7-2 NA CASSQRRADNVLTF
TRBV10-3 NA CAISEGGRVGTDTQYF
TRBV13 NA CASKGGMGPQHF
TRBV11-1 NA CASSFSLDEEETQYF
TRBV7-8 TRBD1 CASSSSGQGAIPYEQYF
TRBV19 NA CASSIDLGPRLDTNTEAFF